This T cell receptor beta chain was documented in a study of cytomegalovirus exposure and HLA in healthy donors. General study results and limits: In a later analysis, several top co-occurrence clusters appeared linked to parvovirus B19, influenza, CMV and Epstein-Barr virus. Presence/absence analyses supposed approximately even sequencing depth among donors.

Among the donors, all were healthy bone marrow donors. The CDR3 is 15 amino acids. Germline V lookup: CDR1 LNHDA, CDR2 SQIVND (reference sequence). Trimming took off 5 bases at V and 7 bases at J, with 18 bases between the two ends. PCR involved 60 Vbeta and 13 Jbeta primers. Profiled with immunoSEQ multiplex PCR; TCRdb holds only in-frame clones, not every one. The sample includes about 120,000 clones, 74% seen only once; the top ten take just over 2%. About this clone itself: Its antigen is unidentified.

The clonotype was recovered from a human donor in good health. The chain employs TRBV19 and TRBJ2-4; D possibly corresponds to TRBD2 (7 bases). Specimen: PBMCs. The CDR3 DNA reads TGTGCCAGTAGTCGGGGCGCGGGGGCTGCTAACATTCAGTACTTC. This gives the protein CASSRGAGAANIQYF.